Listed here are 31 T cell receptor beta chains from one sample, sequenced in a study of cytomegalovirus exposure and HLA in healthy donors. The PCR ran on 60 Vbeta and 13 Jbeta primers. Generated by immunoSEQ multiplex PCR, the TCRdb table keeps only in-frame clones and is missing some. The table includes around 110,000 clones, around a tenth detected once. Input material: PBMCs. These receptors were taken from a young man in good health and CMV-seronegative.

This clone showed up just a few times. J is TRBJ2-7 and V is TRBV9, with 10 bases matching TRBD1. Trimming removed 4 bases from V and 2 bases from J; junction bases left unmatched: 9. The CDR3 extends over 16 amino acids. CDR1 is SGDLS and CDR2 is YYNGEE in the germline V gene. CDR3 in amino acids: CASSHGTGEMAYEQYF. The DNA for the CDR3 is TGTGCCAGCAGCCACGGGACAGGGGAAATGGCCTACGAGCAGTACTTC.

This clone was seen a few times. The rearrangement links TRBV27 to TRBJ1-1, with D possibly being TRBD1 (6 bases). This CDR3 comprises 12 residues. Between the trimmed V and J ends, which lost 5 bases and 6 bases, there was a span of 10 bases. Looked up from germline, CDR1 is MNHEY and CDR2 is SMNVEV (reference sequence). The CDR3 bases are TGTGCCAGCAGTCCCGGACAGCCTGAAGCTTTCTTT. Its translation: CASSPGQPEAFF.

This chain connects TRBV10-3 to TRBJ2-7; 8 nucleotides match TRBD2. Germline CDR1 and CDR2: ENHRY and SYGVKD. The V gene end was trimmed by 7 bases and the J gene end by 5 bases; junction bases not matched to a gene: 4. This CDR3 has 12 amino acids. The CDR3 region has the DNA TGTGCCATCAAAGCGGGAGCCCACGAGCAGTACTTC. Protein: CAIKAGAHEQYF.

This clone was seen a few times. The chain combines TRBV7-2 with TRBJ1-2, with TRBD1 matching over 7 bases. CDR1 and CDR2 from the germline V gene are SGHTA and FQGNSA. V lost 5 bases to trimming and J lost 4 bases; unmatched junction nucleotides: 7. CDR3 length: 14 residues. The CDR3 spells CASSPGQVVYGYTF. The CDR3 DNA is TGTGCCAGCAGCCCCGGACAGGTGGTCTATGGCTACACCTTC.

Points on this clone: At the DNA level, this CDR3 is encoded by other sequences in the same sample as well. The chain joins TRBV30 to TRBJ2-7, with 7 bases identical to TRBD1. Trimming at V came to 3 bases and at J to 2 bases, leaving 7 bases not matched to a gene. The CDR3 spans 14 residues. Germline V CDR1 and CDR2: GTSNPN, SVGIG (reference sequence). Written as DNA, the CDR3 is TGTGCCTGGAGGGTGGGTCAGGGGGCCTACGAGCAGTACTTC. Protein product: CAWRVGQGAYEQYF. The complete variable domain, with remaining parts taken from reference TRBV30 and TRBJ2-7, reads SQTIHQWPATLVQPVGSPLSLECTVEGTSNPNLYWYRQAAGRGLQLLFYSVGIGQISSEVPQNLSASRPQDRQFILSSKKLLLSDSGFYLCAWRVGQGAYEQYFGPGTRLTVT.

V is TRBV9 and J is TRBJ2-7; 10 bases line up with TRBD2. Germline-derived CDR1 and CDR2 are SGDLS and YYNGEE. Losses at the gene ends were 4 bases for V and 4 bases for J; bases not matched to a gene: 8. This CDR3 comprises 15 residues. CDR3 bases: TGTGCCAGCAGCCTAGCGGGAGAGAGACATTACGAGCAGTACTTC. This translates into CASSLAGERHYEQYF.

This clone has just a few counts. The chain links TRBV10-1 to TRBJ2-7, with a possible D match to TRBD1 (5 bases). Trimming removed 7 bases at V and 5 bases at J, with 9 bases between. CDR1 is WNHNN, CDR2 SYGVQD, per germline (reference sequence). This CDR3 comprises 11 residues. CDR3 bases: TGCGCCAGCACCAGGGTCCACGAGCAGTACTTC. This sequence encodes CASTRVHEQYF.

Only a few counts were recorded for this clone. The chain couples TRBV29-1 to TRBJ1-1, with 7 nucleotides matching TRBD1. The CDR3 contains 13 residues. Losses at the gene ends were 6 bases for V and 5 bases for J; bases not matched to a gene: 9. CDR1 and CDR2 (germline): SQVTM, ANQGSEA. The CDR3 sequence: CSVRLNRGTEAFF. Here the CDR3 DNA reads TGCAGCGTCCGACTTAACAGGGGAACTGAAGCTTTCTTT.

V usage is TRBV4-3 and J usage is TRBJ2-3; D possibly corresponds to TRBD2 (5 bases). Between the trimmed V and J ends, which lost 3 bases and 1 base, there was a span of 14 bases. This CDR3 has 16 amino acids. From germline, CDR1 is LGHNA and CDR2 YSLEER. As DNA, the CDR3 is TGCGCCAGCAGCCACTCCTTGCTGGGAGGCACAGATACGCAGTATTTT. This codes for CASSHSLLGGTDTQYF.

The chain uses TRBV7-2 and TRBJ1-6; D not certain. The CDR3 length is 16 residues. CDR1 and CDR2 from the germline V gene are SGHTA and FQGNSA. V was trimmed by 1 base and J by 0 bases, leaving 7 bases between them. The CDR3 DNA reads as TGTGCCAGCAGCTTAGAGCCGAGCTCCTATAATTCACCCCTCCACTTT. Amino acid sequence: CASSLEPSSYNSPLHF. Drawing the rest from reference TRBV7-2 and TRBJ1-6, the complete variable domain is GAGVSQSPSNKVTEKGKDVELRCDPISGHTALYWYRQSLGQGLEFLIYFQGNSAPDKSGLPSDRFSAERTGGSVSTLTIQRTQQEDSAVYLCASSLEPSSYNSPLHFGNGTRLTVT.

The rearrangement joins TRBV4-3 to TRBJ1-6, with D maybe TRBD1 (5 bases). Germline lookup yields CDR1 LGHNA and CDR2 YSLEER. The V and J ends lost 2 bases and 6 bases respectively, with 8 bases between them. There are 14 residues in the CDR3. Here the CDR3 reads CASSQSTVNSPLHF. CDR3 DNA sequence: TGCGCCAGCAGCCAATCGACAGTTAATTCACCCCTCCACTTT.

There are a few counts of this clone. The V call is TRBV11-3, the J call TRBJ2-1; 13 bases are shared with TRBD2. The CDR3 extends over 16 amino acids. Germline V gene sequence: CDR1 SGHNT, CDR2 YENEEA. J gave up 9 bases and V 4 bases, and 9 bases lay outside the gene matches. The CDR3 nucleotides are TGTGCCAGCAGCTCCACCGGGACTAGCGGGATTATTGAGCAGTTCTTC. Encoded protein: CASSSTGTSGIIEQFF. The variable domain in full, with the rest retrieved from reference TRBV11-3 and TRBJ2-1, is EAGVVQSPRYKIIEKKQPVAFWCNPISGHNTLYWYLQNLGQGPELLIRYENEEAVDDSQLPKDRFSAERLKGVDSTLKIQPAELGDSAVYLCASSSTGTSGIIEQFFGPGTRLTVL.

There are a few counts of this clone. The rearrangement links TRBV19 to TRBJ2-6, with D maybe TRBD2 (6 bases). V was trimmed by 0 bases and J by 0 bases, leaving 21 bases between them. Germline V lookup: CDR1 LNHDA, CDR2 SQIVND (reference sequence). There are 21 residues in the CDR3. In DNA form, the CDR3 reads TGTGCCAGTAGTATAGATCAGCCTGATAGCGGCCAGAGCTCTGGGGCCAACGTCCTGACTTTC. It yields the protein CASSIDQPDSGQSSGANVLTF.

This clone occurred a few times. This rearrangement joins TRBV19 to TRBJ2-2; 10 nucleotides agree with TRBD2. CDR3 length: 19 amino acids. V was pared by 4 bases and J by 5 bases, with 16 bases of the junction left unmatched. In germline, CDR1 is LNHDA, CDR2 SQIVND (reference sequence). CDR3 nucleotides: TGTGCCAGTAGTACCCTTTGGCCAGCGGGAGGGCCGGGGACCGGGGAGCTGTTTTTT. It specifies CASSTLWPAGGPGTGELFF.

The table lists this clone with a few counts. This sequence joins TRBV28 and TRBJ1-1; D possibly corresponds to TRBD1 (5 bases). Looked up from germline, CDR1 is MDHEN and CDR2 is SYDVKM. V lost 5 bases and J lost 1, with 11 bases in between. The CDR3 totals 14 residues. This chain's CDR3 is CASSPVTENTEAFF. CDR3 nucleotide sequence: TGTGCCAGCAGTCCCGTGACAGAGAACACTGAAGCTTTCTTT.

CDR3: CASSQALRRENYEQYF. The CDR3 nucleotides are TGTGCCAGCAGCCAAGCCCTTCGGCGGGAAAACTACGAGCAGTACTTC. This chain uses TRBV4-2 with TRBJ2-7, with a tentative D call TRBD2 (6 bases). In germline, CDR1 is LGHNA, CDR2 YNFKEQ. V was trimmed by 1 base and J by 3 bases, leaving 16 bases between them. This CDR3 contains 16 residues.

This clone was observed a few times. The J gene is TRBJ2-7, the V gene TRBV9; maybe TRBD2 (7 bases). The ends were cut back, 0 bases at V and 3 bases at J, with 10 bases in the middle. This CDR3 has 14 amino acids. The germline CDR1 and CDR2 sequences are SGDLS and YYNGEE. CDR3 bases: TGTGCCAGCAGCGTAGAAGGGGGGGACTACGAGCAGTACTTC. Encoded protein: CASSVEGGDYEQYF.

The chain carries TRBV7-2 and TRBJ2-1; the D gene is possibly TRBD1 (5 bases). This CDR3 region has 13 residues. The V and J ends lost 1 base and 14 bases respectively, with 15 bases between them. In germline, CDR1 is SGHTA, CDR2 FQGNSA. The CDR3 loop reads CASSLEGWDGKFF. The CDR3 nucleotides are TGTGCCAGCAGCTTAGAGGGGTGGGATGGGAAGTTCTTC.

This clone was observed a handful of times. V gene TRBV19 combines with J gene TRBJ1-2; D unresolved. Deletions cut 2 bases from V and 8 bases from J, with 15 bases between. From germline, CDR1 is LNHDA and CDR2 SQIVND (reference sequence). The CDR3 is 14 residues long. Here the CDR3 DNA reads TGTGCCAGTAGTATATCCCCATCTGCAGGAGGCTACACCTTC. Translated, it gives CASSISPSAGGYTF. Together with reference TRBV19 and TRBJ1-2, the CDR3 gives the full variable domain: DGGITQSPKYLFRKEGQNVTLSCEQNLNHDAMYWYRQDPGQGLRLIYYSQIVNDFQKGDIAEGYSVSREKKESFPLTVTSAQKNPTAFYLCASSISPSAGGYTFGSGTRLTVV.

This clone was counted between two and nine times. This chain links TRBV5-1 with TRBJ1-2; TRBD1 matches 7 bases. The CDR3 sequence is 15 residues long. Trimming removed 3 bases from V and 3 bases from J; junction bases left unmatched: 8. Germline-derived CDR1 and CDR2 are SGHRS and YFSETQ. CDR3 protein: CASSSLQGSDYGYTF. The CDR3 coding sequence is TGCGCCAGCAGCTCTTTACAGGGGAGCGACTATGGCTACACCTTC.

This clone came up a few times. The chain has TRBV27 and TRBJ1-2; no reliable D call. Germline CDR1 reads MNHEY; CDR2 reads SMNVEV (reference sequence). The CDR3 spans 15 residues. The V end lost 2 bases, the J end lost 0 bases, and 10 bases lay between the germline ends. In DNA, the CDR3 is TGTGCCAGCAGTTTAGTTCCTGGAGCTAACTATGGCTACACCTTC. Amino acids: CASSLVPGANYGYTF.

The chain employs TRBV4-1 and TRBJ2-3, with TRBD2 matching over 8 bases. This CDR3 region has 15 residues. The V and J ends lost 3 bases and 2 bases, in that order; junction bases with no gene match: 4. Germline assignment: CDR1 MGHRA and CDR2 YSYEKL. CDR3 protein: CASSQLAGLTDTQYF. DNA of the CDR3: TGCGCCAGCAGCCAGTTAGCGGGACTCACAGATACGCAGTATTTT.

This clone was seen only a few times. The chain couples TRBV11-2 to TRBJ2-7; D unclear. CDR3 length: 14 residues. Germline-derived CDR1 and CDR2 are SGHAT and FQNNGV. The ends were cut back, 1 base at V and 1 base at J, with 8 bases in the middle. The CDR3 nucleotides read TGTGCCAGCAGCTTAGGCGACATTTCCTACGAGCAGTACTTC. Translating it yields CASSLGDISYEQYF.

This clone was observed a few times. The CDR3 reads CASSLLAKNIQYF. The CDR3 nucleotides are TGTGCCAGCAGCTTGTTGGCAAAAAACATTCAGTACTTC. The chain combines TRBV5-6 with TRBJ2-4, with unresolved D. CDR3 length equals 13 residues. Germline lookup yields CDR1 SGHDT and CDR2 YYEEEE. The V and J ends lost 1 base and 4 bases respectively, with 6 bases between them.

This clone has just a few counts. The CDR3 spells CASSQDRGRSLNTEAFF. The DNA of the CDR3 is TGCGCCAGCAGCCAAGATCGTGGCAGGTCACTGAACACTGAAGCTTTCTTT. The chain uses TRBV4-1 and TRBJ1-1; D not certain. V was trimmed by 0 bases and J by 0 bases, leaving 14 bases between them. CDR1 and CDR2 from the germline V gene are MGHRA and YSYEKL. This CDR3 contains 17 residues.

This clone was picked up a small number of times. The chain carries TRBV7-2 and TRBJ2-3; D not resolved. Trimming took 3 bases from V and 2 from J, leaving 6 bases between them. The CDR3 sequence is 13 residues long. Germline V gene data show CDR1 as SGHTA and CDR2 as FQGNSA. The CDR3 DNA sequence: TGTGCCAGCAGCTTGGAGCTCACAGATACGCAGTATTTT. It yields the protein CASSLELTDTQYF.

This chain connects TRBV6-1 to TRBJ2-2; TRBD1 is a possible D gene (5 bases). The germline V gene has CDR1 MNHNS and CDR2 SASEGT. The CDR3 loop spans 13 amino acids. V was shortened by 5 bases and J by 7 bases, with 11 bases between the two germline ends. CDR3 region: CASSTPGFGELFF. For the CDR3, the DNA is TGTGCCAGCAGTACTCCAGGGTTCGGGGAGCTGTTTTTT.

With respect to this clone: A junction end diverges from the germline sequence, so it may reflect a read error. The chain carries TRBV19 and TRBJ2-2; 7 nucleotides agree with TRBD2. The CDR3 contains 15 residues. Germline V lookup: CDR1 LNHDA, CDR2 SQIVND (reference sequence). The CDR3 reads CASSFPGGYTGEPFF. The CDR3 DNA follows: TGTGCCAGTAGTTTTCCGGGAGGCTACACCGGGGAGCCGTTTTTT.

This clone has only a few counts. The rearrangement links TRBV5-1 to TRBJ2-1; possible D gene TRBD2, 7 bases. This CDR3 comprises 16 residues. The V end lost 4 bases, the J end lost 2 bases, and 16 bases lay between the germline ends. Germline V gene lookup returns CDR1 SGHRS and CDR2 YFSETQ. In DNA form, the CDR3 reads TGCGCCAGCAGCCCAAGAAGGGGGGGGCCCTACAATGAGCAGTTCTTC. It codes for CASSPRRGGPYNEQFF.

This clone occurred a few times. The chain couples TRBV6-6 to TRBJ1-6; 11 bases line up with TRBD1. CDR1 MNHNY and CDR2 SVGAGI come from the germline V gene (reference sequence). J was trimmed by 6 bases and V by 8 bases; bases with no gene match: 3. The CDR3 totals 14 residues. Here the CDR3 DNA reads TGTGCCAGCGGGGGGACAGGGGGTAATTCACCCCTCCACTTT. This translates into CASGGTGGNSPLHF.

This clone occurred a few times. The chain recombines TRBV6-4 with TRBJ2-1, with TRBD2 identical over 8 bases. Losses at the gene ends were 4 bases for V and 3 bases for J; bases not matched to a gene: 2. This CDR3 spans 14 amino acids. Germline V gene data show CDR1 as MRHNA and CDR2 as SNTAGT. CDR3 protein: CASSAAGDYNEQFF. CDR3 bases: TGTGCCAGCAGTGCAGCGGGAGACTACAATGAGCAGTTCTTC.